Below are 25 T cell receptor beta chains sequenced from a single sample in a study of OX40 agonist ivuxolimab in advanced cancers. Repertoires were generated with immunoSEQ multiplex PCR, while TCRdb's copy carries only in-frame clones and drops some. This sample yields 69,000 or so clones, of which less than 90% are seen a single time; approximately 0.5% belongs to the top ten. The sample consisted of CD4+ or CD8+ T cells sorted from blood, taken in a trial of the OX40 agonist ivuxolimab. These receptors were taken from an adult with an advanced solid tumor such as melanoma, head and neck, liver or kidney cancer.

The V gene is TRBV5-1, the J gene TRBJ1-2; D not certain. The V gene lost 4 bases and the J gene lost 1 base, with 14 bases spanning the gap. CDR3 length equals 15 residues. CDR1 is SGHRS and CDR2 is YFSETQ in the germline V gene. DNA for the CDR3: TGCGCCAGCAGCATCAGTCCCACAGTTAACTATGGCTACACCTTC. Its protein is CASSISPTVNYGYTF.

V gene TRBV10-3 combines with J gene TRBJ2-7, with D possibly being TRBD1 (5 bases). The V end was cut by 0 bases, the J end by 2 bases, with 11 bases between. CDR3 size: 15 residues. Germline CDR1 ENHRY, CDR2 SYGVKD. In nucleotides, the CDR3 is TGTGCCATCAGTGAGTCAGGGGCAGGTACCTACGAGCAGTACTTC. Translation gives CAISESGAGTYEQYF.

This chain links TRBV25-1 with TRBJ1-2; TRBD1 matches 9 bases. The CDR3 is made up of 14 amino acids. J gave up 6 bases and V 6 bases, and 8 bases lay outside the gene matches. Germline-derived CDR1 and CDR2 are MGHDK and SYGVNS. CDR3 protein: CASRRDREANGYTF. The CDR3, as DNA: TGTGCCAGCAGACGGGACAGGGAGGCGAATGGCTACACCTTC.

The rearrangement links TRBV7-9 to TRBJ1-1; D remains ambiguous. Germline V gene data show CDR1 as SEHNR and CDR2 as FQNEAQ (reference sequence). This CDR3 spans 16 amino acids. The V gene lost 3 bases and the J gene lost 4 bases, with 18 bases spanning the gap. The CDR3 DNA reads as TGTGCCAGCAGCTTCGCCGCCAGCCTTACGGGCACTGAAGCTTTCTTT. Its protein is CASSFAASLTGTEAFF.

The J gene is TRBJ2-5, the V gene TRBV6-4, with D tentatively TRBD2 (5 bases). CDR1 is MRHNA, CDR2 SNTAGT, per germline. This CDR3 contains 13 residues. Trimming removed 1 base from V and 5 bases from J, with 8 bases in between. For the CDR3, the DNA is TGTGCCAGCAGTGACTATCCGGGGGAGACCCAGTACTTC. Its protein is CASSDYPGETQYF.

This clone appeared once. The chain links TRBV28 to TRBJ1-2; 10 nucleotides align to TRBD1. The CDR3 has 14 residues. Per the germline V gene, CDR1 is MDHEN and CDR2 is SYDVKM. Losses at the gene ends were 2 bases for V and 7 bases for J; bases not matched to a gene: 4. CDR3 loop: CASSLGGTGAGYTF. Here the CDR3 DNA reads TGTGCCAGCAGTTTAGGGGGGACAGGGGCTGGCTACACCTTC.

The rearrangement uses TRBV30 and TRBJ2-3; D is uncertain. The germline V gene encodes CDR1 GTSNPN and CDR2 SVGIG (reference sequence). Trimming took 1 base from V and 10 from J, leaving 12 bases between them. The CDR3 is 12 amino acids. CDR3 nucleotides: TGTGCCTGGAGTGGGTCAGCGAAGTCGCAGTATTTT. It specifies CAWSGSAKSQYF.

This clone occurred once. The chain recombines TRBV7-2 with TRBJ2-1; tentatively, D is TRBD2 (5 bases). The CDR3 totals 16 residues. Trimming removed 5 bases from V and 0 bases from J, with 14 bases in between. Germline lookup yields CDR1 SGHTA and CDR2 FQGNSA. The CDR3 spells CASSRISGSSYNEQFF. CDR3 DNA: TGTGCCAGCAGCAGAATAAGCGGAAGCTCCTACAATGAGCAGTTCTTC.

The V and J genes are TRBV21-1 and TRBJ1-5; the table's D call, TRBD1, has no DNA check behind it. TRBV21-1 is a documented pseudogene. The CDR3 consists of 17 residues. The CDR3 loop reads CASIPIRSDSRNQPQHF. CDR3 DNA: TGTGCCAGCATCCCTATTCGGTCGGACAGTCGTAATCAGCCCCAGCATTTT.

The chain carries TRBV28 and TRBJ2-2; tentatively, D is TRBD1 (6 bases). The CDR3 runs to 16 residues. V was shortened by 6 bases and J by 3 bases, with 17 bases between the two germline ends. The V gene's germline CDR1 is MDHEN and CDR2 SYDVKM. The CDR3 is CASSLGDKSDTGELFF. CDR3 nucleotide sequence: TGTGCCAGCAGCCTAGGGGACAAGTCGGACACCGGGGAGCTGTTTTTT. Based on the CDR3 plus reference TRBV28 and TRBJ2-2, the full variable domain is DVKVTQSSRYLVKRTGEKVFLECVQDMDHENMFWYRQDPGLGLRLIYFSYDVKMKEKGDIPEGYSVSREKKERFSLILESASTNQTSMYLCASSLGDKSDTGELFFGEGSRLTVL.

This chain uses TRBV2 with TRBJ2-3, with TRBD2 identical over 9 bases. CDR1 and CDR2 from the germline V gene are SNHLY and FYNNEI. The CDR3 sequence is 15 residues long. V gave up 4 bases and J gave up 2 bases; unmatched junction bases: 4. CDR3 DNA: TGTGCCAGCAGTGGGGGACTAGCCAACACAGATACGCAGTATTTT. It specifies CASSGGLANTDTQYF. Using reference TRBV2 and TRBJ2-3 for the parts outside the CDR3, the full variable domain is EPEVTQTPSHQVTQMGQEVILRCVPISNHLYFYWYRQILGQKVEFLVSFYNNEISEKSEIFDDQFSVERPDGSNFTLKIRSTKLEDSAMYFCASSGGLANTDTQYFGPGTRLTVL.

V gene TRBV5-8 combines with J gene TRBJ1-2; D might be TRBD1 (5 bases). The length of the CDR3 is 13 residues. Trimming removed 1 base from V and 3 bases from J, with 7 bases in between. Germline V CDR1 and CDR2: SGHTS, YDEGEE. The CDR3 bases are TGTGCCAGCAGCTTGAGGGGTCACTATGGCTACACCTTC. As protein: CASSLRGHYGYTF.

This clone was seen once. The chain carries TRBV2 and TRBJ1-1; D may be TRBD1 (5 bases). Trimming shortened V by 4 bases and J by 1 base, and 13 bases separated the two germline ends. CDR1 and CDR2 (germline): SNHLY, FYNNEI. This CDR3 has 15 amino acids. The DNA of the CDR3 is TGTGCCAGCAGTGGCGGGACCCTTACGAACACTGAAGCTTTCTTT. It translates to CASSGGTLTNTEAFF.

This chain connects TRBV5-1 to TRBJ2-3; D is undetermined. Trimming removed 3 bases at V and 0 bases at J, with 8 bases between. This CDR3 is 14 amino acids long. CDR1 is SGHRS and CDR2 is YFSETQ in the germline V gene. CDR3 sequence: CASSWADSTDTQYF. The CDR3 DNA reads as TGCGCCAGCAGCTGGGCGGACAGCACAGATACGCAGTATTTT.

This clone appeared a few times. V and J are TRBV5-5 and TRBJ1-1; D is unresolved. V lost 3 bases, J lost 7 bases, and 7 bases lay in between. The CDR3 is 11 amino acids. Germline lookup yields CDR1 SGHKS and CDR2 YYEKEE (reference sequence). The CDR3: CASSSKIEAFF. The DNA of the CDR3 is TGTGCCAGCAGCTCGAAAATTGAAGCTTTCTTT.

The V call is TRBV10-3, the J call TRBJ2-7; 8 bases match TRBD1. Germline CDR1 and CDR2: ENHRY and SYGVKD. The V segment lost 5 bases and the J segment 6 bases; nucleotides outside the gene matches: 3. The CDR3 sequence is 12 residues long. DNA of the CDR3: TGTGCCATCAGTAGGACAGGGTTCGAGCAGTACTTC. Its translation is CAISRTGFEQYF.

This chain uses TRBV2 with TRBJ1-4, with TRBD1 identical over 11 bases. Unmatched junction bases numbered 3, after V lost 5 bases and J lost 7 bases. The germline V gene encodes CDR1 SNHLY and CDR2 FYNNEI. The CDR3 extends over 14 amino acids. The CDR3, as DNA: TGTGCCAGCAGTTGGGACAGGGGGGCTGAAAAACTGTTTTTT. Translation: CASSWDRGAEKLFF.

The chain combines TRBV2 with TRBJ2-5, with a tentative D call TRBD2 (6 bases). V lost 3 bases and J lost 7, with 15 bases in between. Germline-derived CDR1 and CDR2 are SNHLY and FYNNEI. The CDR3 spans 14 residues. CDR3 sequence (DNA): TGTGCCAGCAGTGAGGGCGGGAAACCAGGGACCCAGTACTTC. Its protein is CASSEGGKPGTQYF.

This clone was seen a few times. The chain carries TRBV2 and TRBJ1-2, with TRBD1 identical over 7 bases. The CDR3 runs 14 residues. After removal of 6 bases from V and 0 bases from J, the junction contained 4 bases not matched to a gene. Germline V gene sequence: CDR1 SNHLY, CDR2 FYNNEI. CDR3 bases: TGTGCCAGCAGGCGACAGGGATCTAACTATGGCTACACCTTC. Protein product: CASRRQGSNYGYTF.

The J gene is TRBJ1-5, the V gene TRBV6-5, with D possibly being TRBD1 (5 bases). V gave up 7 bases and J gave up 3 bases, with 10 bases separating them. Germline CDR1 MNHEY, CDR2 SVGAGI. The CDR3 length is 13 residues. The chain's CDR3 is CASNRDFNQPQHF. The DNA for the CDR3 is TGTGCCAGCAACCGGGACTTCAATCAGCCCCAGCATTTT.

J is TRBJ2-7 and V is TRBV29-1; TRBD1 agrees at 9 bases. This CDR3 is 13 amino acids long. Germline values: CDR1 SQVTM, CDR2 ANQGSEA. Trimming at V came to 6 bases and at J to 3 bases, leaving 6 bases not matched to a gene. This CDR3 reads CSVVRDRDYEQYF. Written as DNA, the CDR3 is TGCAGCGTAGTTCGGGACAGGGACTACGAGCAGTACTTC.

The sample holds a few counts of this clone. This chain connects TRBV30 to TRBJ1-2, with D perhaps matching TRBD1 (5 bases). This CDR3 region has 12 residues. V gave up 0 bases and J gave up 13 bases, with 15 bases separating them. In germline, CDR1 is GTSNPN, CDR2 SVGIG (reference sequence). This CDR3 reads CAWSVGQSRCTF. CDR3 bases: TGTGCCTGGAGTGTTGGACAATCTCGATGCACCTTC.

The CDR3 protein is CASSAYRAGEKLFF. CDR3 coding DNA: TGTGCCAGCAGCGCGTACAGGGCGGGCGAAAAACTGTTTTTT. The chain carries TRBV9 and TRBJ1-4; possible D gene TRBD1, 6 bases. Germline V gene lookup returns CDR1 SGDLS and CDR2 YYNGEE. With 3 bases removed from V and 8 bases from J, the gap between germline ends came to 14 bases. This CDR3 is built from 14 residues.

The J gene is TRBJ2-1, the V gene TRBV7-6; a weak D match, TRBD2 (5 bases). CDR3 size: 15 residues. With 2 bases removed from V and 3 bases from J, the gap between germline ends came to 11 bases. Germline CDR1 is SGHVS and CDR2 is FNYEAQ. CDR3 protein: CASSLQSGFYNEQFF. The CDR3 region has the DNA TGTGCCAGCAGCTTACAAAGCGGTTTCTACAATGAGCAGTTCTTC. Based on the CDR3 plus reference TRBV7-6 and TRBJ2-1, the full variable domain is GAGVSQSPRYKVTKRGQDVALRCDPISGHVSLYWYRQALGQGPEFLTYFNYEAQQDKSGLPNDRFSAERPEGSISTLTIQRTEQRDSAMYRCASSLQSGFYNEQFFGPGTRLTVL.

The chain uses TRBV5-5 and TRBJ1-5; D might be TRBD1 (5 bases). Germline CDR1 and CDR2: SGHKS and YYEKEE (reference sequence). The V end was cut by 0 bases, the J end by 6 bases, with 7 bases between. The CDR3 length is 13 residues. This chain's CDR3 is CASSLERGQPQHF. CDR3 DNA: TGTGCCAGCAGCTTGGAGAGGGGTCAGCCCCAGCATTTT.